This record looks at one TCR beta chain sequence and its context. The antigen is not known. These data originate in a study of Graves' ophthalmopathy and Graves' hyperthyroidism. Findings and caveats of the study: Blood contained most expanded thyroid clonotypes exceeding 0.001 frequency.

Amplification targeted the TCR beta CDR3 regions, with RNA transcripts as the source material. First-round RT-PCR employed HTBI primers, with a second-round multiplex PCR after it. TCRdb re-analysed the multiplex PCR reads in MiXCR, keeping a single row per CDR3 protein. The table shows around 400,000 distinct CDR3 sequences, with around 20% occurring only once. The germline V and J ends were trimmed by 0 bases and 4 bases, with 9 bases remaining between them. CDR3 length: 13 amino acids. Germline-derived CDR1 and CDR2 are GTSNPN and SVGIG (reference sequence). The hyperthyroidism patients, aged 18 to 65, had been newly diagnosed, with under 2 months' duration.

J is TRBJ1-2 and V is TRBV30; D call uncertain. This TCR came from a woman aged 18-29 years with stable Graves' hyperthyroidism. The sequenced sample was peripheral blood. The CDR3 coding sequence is TGTGCCTGGAGTGTCAACAGCTTCTATGGCTACACCTTC. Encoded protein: CAWSVNSFYGYTF.